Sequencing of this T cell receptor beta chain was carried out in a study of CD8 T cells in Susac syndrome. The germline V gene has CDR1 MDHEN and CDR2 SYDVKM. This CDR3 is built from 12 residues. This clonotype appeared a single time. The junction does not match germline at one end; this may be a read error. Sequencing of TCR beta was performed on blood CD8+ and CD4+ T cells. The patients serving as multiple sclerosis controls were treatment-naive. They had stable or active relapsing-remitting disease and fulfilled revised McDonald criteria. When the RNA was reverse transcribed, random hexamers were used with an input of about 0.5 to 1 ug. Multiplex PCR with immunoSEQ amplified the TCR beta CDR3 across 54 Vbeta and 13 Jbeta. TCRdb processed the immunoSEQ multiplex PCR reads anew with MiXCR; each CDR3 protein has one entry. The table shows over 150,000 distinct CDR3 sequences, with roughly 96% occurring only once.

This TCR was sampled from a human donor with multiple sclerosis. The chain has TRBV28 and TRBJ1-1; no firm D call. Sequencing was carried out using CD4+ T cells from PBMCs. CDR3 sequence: CASSPMNTEVFF. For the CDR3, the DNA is TGTGCCAGCAGTCCCATGAACACTGAAGTTTTCTTT.